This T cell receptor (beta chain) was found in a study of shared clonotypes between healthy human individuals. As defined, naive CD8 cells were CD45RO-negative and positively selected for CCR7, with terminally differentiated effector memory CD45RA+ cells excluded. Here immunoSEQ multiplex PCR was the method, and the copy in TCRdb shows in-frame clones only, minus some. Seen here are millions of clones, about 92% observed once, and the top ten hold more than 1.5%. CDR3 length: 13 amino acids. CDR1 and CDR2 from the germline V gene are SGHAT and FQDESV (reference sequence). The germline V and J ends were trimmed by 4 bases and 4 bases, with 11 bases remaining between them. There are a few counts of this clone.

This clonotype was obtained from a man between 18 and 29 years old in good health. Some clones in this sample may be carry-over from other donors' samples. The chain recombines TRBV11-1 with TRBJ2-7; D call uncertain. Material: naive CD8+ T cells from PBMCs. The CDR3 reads CASSSSGRYEQYF. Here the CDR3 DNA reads TGTGCCAGCAGCTCCTCGGGCCGATACGAGCAGTACTTC. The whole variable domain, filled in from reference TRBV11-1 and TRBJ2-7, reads EAEVAQSPRYKITEKSQAVAFWCDPISGHATLYWYRQILGQGPELLVQFQDESVVDDSQLPKDRFSAERLKGVDSTLKIQPAELGDSAMYLCASSSSGRYEQYFGPGTRLTVT.